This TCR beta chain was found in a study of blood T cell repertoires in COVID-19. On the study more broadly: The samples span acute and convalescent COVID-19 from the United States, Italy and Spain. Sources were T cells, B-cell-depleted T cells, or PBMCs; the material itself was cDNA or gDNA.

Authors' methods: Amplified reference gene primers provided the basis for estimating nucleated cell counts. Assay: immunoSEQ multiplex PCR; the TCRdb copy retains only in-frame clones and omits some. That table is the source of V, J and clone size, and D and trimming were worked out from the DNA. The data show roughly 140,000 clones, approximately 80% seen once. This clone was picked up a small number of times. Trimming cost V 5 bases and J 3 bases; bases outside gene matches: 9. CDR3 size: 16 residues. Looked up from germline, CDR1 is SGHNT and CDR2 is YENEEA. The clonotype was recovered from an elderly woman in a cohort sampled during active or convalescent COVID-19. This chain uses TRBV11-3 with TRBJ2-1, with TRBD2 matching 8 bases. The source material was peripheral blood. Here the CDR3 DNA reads TGTGCCAGCAGCACAATCAGCGGGAGCAACTACAATGAGCAGTTCTTC. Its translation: CASSTISGSNYNEQFF.